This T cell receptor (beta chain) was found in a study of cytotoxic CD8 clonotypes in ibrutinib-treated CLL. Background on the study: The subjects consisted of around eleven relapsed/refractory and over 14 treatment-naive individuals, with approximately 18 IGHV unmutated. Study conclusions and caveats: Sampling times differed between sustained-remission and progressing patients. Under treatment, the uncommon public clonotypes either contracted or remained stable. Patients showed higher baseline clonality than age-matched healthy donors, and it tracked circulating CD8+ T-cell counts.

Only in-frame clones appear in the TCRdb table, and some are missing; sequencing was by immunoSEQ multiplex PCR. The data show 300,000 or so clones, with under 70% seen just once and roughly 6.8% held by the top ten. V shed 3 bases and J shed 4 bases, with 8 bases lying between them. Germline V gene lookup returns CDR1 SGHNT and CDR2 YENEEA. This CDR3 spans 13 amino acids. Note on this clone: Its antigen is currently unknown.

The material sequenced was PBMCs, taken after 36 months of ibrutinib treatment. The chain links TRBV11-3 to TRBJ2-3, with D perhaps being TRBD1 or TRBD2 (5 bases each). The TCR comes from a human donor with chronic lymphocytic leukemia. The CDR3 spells CASSLRDPDTQYF. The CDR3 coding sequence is TGTGCCAGCAGCTTGAGGGACCCAGATACGCAGTATTTT. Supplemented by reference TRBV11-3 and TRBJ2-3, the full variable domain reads EAGVVQSPRYKIIEKKQPVAFWCNPISGHNTLYWYLQNLGQGPELLIRYENEEAVDDSQLPKDRFSAERLKGVDSTLKIQPAELGDSAVYLCASSLRDPDTQYFGPGTRLTVL.